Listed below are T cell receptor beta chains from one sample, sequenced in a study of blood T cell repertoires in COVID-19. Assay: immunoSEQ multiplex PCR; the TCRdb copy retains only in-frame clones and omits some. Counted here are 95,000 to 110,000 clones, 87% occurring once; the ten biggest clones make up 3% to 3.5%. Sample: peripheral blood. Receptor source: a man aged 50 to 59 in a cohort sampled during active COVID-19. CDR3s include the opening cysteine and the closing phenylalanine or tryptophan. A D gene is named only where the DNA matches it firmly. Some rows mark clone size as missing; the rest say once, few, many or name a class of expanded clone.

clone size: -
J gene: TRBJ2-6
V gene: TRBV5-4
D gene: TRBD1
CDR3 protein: CASSTRQGDVTGANVLTF
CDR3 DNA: TGTGCCAGCAGCACAAGACAGGGGGATGTAACTGGGGCCAACGTCCTGACTTTC

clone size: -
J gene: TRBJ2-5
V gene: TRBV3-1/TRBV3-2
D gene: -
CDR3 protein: CASSQSGEWETQYF
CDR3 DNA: TGTGCCAGCAGCCAGTCAGGGGAGTGGGAGACCCAGTACTTC

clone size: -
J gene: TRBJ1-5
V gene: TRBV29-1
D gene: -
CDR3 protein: CSVAIGDQPQHF
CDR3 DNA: TGCAGCGTCGCCATCGGAGATCAGCCCCAGCATTTT

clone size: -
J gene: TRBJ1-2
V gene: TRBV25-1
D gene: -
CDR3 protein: CASSDPRGGANYGYTF
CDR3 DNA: TGTGCCAGCAGTGATCCTCGAGGGGGGGCCAACTATGGCTACACCTTC

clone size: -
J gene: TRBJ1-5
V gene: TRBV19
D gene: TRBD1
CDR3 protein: CASSRTDRGYQPQHF
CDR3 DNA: TGTGCCAGTAGTAGAACGGACAGGGGGTATCAGCCCCAGCATTTT

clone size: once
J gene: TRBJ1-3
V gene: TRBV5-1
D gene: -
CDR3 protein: CASSTGTGNTIYF
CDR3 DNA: TGCGCCAGCAGCACAGGGACTGGAAACACCATATATTTT

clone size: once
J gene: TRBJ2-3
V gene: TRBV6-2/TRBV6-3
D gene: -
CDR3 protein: CATGYSPDTQYF
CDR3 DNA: TGTGCCACCGGTTATAGCCCAGATACGCAGTATTTT

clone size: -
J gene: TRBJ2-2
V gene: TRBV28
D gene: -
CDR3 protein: CASSSFTGELFF
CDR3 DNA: TGTGCCAGCAGTTCCTTCACCGGGGAGCTGTTTTTT

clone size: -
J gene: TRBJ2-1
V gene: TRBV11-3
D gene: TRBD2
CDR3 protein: CASSPSIAGGPGEQFF
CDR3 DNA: TGTGCCAGCAGCCCGTCTATAGCGGGGGGGCCCGGGGAGCAGTTCTTC

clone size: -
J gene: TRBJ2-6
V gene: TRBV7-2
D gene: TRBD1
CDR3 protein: CASSPGGSGANVLTF
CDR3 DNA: TGTGCCAGCAGCCCAGGGGGCTCTGGGGCCAACGTCCTGACTTTC

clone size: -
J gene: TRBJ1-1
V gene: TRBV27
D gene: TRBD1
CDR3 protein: CASSPGTGSMNTEAFF
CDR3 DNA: TGTGCCAGCAGTCCAGGGACAGGGTCCATGAACACTGAAGCTTTCTTT

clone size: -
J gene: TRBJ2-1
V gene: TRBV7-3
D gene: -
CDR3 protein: CASSLVGGEQFF
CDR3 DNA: TGTGCCAGCAGCTTGGTGGGCGGGGAGCAGTTCTTC

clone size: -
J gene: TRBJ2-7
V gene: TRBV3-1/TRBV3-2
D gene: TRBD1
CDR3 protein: CASSYSGGSYEQYF
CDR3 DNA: TGTGCCAGCAGCTACTCAGGGGGCTCCTACGAGCAGTACTTC

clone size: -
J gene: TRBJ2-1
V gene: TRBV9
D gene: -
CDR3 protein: CASSVEGGLRSYNEQFF
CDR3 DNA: TGTGCCAGCAGCGTAGAGGGGGGGCTCAGGTCCTACAATGAGCAGTTCTTC

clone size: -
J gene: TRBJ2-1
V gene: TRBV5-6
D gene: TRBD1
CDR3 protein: CASSPTGVYEQFF
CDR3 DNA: TGTGCCAGCAGCCCGACAGGGGTCTATGAGCAGTTCTTC

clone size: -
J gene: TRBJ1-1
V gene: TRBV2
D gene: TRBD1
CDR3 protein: CASRGQGANTEAFF
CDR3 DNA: TGTGCCAGCAGGGGTCAGGGGGCGAACACTGAAGCTTTCTTT

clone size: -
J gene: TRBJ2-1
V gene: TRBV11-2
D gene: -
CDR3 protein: CASSSTPQAGYNEQFF
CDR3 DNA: TGTGCCAGCAGCTCCACCCCGCAGGCAGGTTACAATGAGCAGTTCTTC

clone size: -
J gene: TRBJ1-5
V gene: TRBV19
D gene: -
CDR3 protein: CASSIQGSNQPQHF
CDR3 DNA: TGTGCCAGTAGTATCCAGGGTTCCAATCAGCCCCAGCATTTT

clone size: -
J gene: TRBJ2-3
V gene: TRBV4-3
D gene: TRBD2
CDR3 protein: CASAMQRGGSLMRDTQYF
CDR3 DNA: TGCGCCAGCGCGATGCAACGGGGGGGCAGTCTTATGAGAGATACGCAGTATTTT

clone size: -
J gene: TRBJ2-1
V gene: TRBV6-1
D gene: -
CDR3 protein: CASSEAVKTGVSLRNEQFF
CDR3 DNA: TGTGCCAGCAGTGAAGCCGTGAAAACGGGAGTCTCCCTCAGGAATGAGCAGTTCTTC

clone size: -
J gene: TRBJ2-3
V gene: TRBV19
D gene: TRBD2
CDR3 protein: CASRATRTSGNTDTQYF
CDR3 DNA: TGTGCCAGTAGAGCCACGCGGACTAGCGGAAACACAGATACGCAGTATTTT

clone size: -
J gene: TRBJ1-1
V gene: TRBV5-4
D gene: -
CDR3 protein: CASSLQGQNTEAFF
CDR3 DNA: TGTGCCAGCAGCCTCCAGGGACAGAACACTGAAGCTTTCTTT

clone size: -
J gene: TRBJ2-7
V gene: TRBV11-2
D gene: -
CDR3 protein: CASSLLRLASYEQYF
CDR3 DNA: TGTGCCAGCAGCTTATTGCGGCTAGCATCCTACGAGCAGTACTTC

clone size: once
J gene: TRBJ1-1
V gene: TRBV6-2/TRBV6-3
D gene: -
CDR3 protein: CASSYQGGTEAFF
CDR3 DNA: TGTGCCAGCAGTTACCAGGGTGGCACTGAAGCTTTCTTT

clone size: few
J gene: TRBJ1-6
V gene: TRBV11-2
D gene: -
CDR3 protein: CASSAAGYSPLHF
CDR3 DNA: TGTGCCAGCAGCGCCGCAGGGTACTCACCCCTCCACTTT

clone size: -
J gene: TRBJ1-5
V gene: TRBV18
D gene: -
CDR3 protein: CASSPAGNRNQPQHF
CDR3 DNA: TGTGCCAGCTCACCAGCAGGGAACAGAAATCAGCCCCAGCATTTT

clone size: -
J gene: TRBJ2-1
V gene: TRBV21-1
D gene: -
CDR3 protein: CASSKVPGVRDTYNEQFF
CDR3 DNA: TGTGCCAGCAGCAAAGTTCCCGGGGTTCGGGACACCTACAATGAGCAGTTCTTC

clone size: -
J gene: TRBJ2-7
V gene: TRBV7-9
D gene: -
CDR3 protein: CASSFGIYGEQYF
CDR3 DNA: TGTGCCAGCAGCTTTGGTATCTACGGCGAGCAGTACTTC

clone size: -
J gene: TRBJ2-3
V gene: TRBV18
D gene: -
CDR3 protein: CASSPPTVPDTQYF
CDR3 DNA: TGTGCCAGCTCACCTCCCACTGTCCCAGATACGCAGTATTTT

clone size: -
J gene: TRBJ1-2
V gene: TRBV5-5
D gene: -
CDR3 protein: CASRSGLANYGYTF
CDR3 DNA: TGTGCCAGCAGATCGGGACTCGCTAACTATGGCTACACCTTC

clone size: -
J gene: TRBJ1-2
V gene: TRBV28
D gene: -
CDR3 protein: CASSPQIRAGLGGYTF
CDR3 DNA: TGTGCCAGCAGTCCTCAAATCCGCGCTGGGCTCGGCGGCTACACCTTC

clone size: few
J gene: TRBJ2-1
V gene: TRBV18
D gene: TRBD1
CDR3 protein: CASSRGQGKGEQFF
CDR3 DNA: TGTGCCAGCTCACGAGGACAGGGAAAGGGTGAGCAGTTCTTC

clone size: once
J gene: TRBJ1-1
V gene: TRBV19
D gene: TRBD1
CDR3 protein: CASSQGAVNTEAFF
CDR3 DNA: TGTGCCAGCTCCCAGGGGGCAGTGAACACTGAAGCTTTCTTT

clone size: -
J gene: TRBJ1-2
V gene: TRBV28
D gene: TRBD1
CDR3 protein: CASSLKRTGVGYTF
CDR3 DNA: TGTGCCAGCAGTTTAAAGAGGACAGGGGTGGGCTACACCTTC

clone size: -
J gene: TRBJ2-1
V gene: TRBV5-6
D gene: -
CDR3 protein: CASSLVGGSYNEQFF
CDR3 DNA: TGTGCCAGCAGCTTGGTCGGGGGCTCCTACAATGAGCAGTTCTTC

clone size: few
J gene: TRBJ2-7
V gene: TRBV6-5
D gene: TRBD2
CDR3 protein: CASRISGGAPYEQYF
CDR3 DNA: TGTGCCAGCAGAATTAGCGGGGGGGCGCCCTACGAGCAGTACTTC

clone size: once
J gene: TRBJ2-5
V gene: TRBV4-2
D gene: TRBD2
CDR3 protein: CASSQDSLAGGNQETQYF
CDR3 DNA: TGTGCCAGCAGCCAAGATAGTCTAGCGGGGGGGAATCAAGAGACCCAGTACTTC

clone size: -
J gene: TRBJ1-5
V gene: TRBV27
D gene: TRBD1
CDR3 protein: CASRIQGAGQPQHF
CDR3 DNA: TGTGCCAGCAGAATCCAGGGGGCCGGGCAGCCCCAGCATTTT

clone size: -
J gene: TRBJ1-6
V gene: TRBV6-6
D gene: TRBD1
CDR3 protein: CASSTLLQGAPLHF
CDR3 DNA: TGTGCCAGCAGTACGCTTTTACAGGGGGCACCCCTCCACTTT

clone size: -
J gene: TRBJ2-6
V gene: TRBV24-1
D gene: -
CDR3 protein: CATSDSRVSGANVLTF
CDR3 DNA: TGTGCCACCAGTGACTCACGGGTCTCTGGGGCCAACGTCCTGACTTTC

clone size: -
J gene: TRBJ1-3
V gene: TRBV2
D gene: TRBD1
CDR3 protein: CASSEAVGQAGNTIYF
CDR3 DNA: TGTGCCAGCAGTGAGGCCGTCGGACAGGCTGGAAACACCATATATTTT

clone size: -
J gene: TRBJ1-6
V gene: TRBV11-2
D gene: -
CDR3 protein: CASSLQQADNSPLHF
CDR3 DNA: TGTGCCAGCAGCTTACAACAGGCCGATAATTCACCCCTCCACTTT

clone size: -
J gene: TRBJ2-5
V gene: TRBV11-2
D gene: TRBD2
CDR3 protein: CASSLGGASGGRGLAQYF
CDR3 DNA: TGTGCCAGCAGCTTAGGTGGGGCTAGCGGGGGCCGGGGTTTGGCCCAGTACTTC

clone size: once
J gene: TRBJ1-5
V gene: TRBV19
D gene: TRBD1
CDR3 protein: CASSFGTESNQPQHF
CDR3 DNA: TGTGCCAGTAGTTTCGGGACAGAAAGCAATCAGCCCCAGCATTTT

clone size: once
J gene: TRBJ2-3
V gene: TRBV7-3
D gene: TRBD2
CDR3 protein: CASSLGGTSGIAGSTSTDTQYF
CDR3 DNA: TGTGCCAGCAGCTTAGGGGGGACTAGCGGTATAGCGGGGTCTACTAGCACAGATACGCAGTATTTT

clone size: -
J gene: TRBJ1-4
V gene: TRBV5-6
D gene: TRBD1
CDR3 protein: CASGGQGYEKLFF
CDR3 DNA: TGTGCCAGCGGGGGACAGGGATATGAAAAACTGTTTTTT

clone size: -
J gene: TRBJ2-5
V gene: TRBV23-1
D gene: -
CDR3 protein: CASSQPILRGGKETQYF
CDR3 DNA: TGCGCCAGCAGTCAACCCATCCTCAGGGGAGGGAAAGAGACCCAGTACTTC

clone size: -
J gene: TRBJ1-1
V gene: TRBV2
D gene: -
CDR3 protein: CASSIQGRRAFF
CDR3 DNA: TGTGCCAGCAGTATACAGGGTAGGAGAGCTTTCTTT

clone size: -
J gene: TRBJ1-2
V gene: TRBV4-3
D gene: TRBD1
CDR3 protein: CASSRQQGDGYGYTF
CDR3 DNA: TGCGCCAGCAGCCGCCAACAGGGGGATGGTTATGGCTACACCTTC

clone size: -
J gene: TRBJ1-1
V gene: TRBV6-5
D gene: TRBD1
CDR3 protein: CASSYPGGITEAFF
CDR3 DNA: TGTGCCAGCAGTTATCCAGGGGGCATCACTGAAGCTTTCTTT

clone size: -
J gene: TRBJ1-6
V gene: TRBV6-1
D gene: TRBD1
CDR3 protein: CASSEYGQGGTSPLHF
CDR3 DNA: TGTGCCAGCAGTGAATACGGACAGGGGGGGACCTCACCCCTCCACTTT

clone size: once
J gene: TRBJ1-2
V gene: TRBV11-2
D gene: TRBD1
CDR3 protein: CASSSFQGDADGYTF
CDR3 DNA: TGTGCCAGCAGCTCCTTCCAGGGGGACGCAGATGGCTACACCTTC

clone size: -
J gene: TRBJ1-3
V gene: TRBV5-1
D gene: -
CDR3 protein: CASRDGIPGNTIYF
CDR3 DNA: TGCGCCAGCAGGGACGGGATCCCTGGAAACACCATATATTTT

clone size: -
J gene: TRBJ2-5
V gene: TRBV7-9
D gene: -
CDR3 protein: CASSFREIQETQYF
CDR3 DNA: TGTGCCAGCAGCTTCCGGGAGATACAAGAGACCCAGTACTTC